These 9 T cell receptor beta chains were sequenced from one sample in a study of shared clonotypes between healthy human individuals. Profiled with immunoSEQ multiplex PCR; TCRdb holds only in-frame clones, not every one. The repertoire holds approximately 700,000 clones, with about 80% as singletons. Input material: memory CD4+ T cells sorted from blood. The subset here: CD45RA-negative fraction. The receptor set was obtained from a woman in her twenties or thirties in good health.

This clone was recorded a few times. This rearrangement joins TRBV5-4 to TRBJ1-2; 10 bases map to TRBD1. Germline CDR1 reads SGHNT; CDR2 reads YYREEE (reference sequence). After removal of 2 bases from V and 1 base from J, the junction contained 5 bases not matched to a gene. The CDR3 is 16 residues long. DNA of the CDR3: TGTGCCAGCAGCTTCCCGGGACAGGGGATTAACTATGGCTACACCTTC. It specifies CASSFPGQGINYGYTF.

The chain links TRBV6-1 to TRBJ1-2; 7 nucleotides align to TRBD1. Looked up from germline, CDR1 is MNHNS and CDR2 is SASEGT. There are 14 residues in the CDR3. V lost 6 bases and J lost 8; bases outside the gene matches: 12. CDR3 in DNA: TGTGCCAGCAGAAACCCTGGACAGGTGGGCGGCTACACCTTC. It specifies CASRNPGQVGGYTF.

The genes are TRBV4-1 and TRBJ1-1; D unresolved. CDR1 is MGHRA, CDR2 YSYEKL, per germline. The CDR3 spans 14 residues. With 0 bases removed from V and 6 bases from J, the gap between germline ends came to 11 bases. The CDR3 DNA is TGCGCCAGCAGCCAAGATTCGGCCAGGCCTGAAGCTTTCTTT. This translates into CASSQDSARPEAFF.

The genes are TRBV30 and TRBJ2-5; 10 bases line up with TRBD1. Judging by the DNA end, TRBJ2-7 fits better; the J call may be wrong. There are 14 residues in the CDR3. In germline, CDR1 is GTSNPN, CDR2 SVGIG (reference sequence). The CDR3 region has the DNA TGTGCCTGCGATCGGGACAGGGGCTCCTACGAGCAGTACTTC. This codes for CACDRDRGSYEQYF.

This clone was seen a handful of times. The V and J genes are TRBV27 and TRBJ2-7, with 7 nucleotides matching TRBD2. Trimming took 6 bases from V and 3 from J; bases not matched to a gene: 8. There are 14 residues in the CDR3. The germline V gene encodes CDR1 MNHEY and CDR2 SMNVEV (reference sequence). As DNA, the CDR3 is TGTGCCAGCAGGGGAGCGGGGTTTGGCTACGAGCAGTACTTC. Residues: CASRGAGFGYEQYF.

The gene calls are TRBV28 and TRBJ1-1; D remains ambiguous. The CDR3 has 17 amino acids. Trimming took off 3 bases at V and 0 bases at J, with 17 bases between the two ends. Germline lookup yields CDR1 MDHEN and CDR2 SYDVKM. The DNA of the CDR3 is TGTGCCAGCAGTTTTTCTGACCGAATAGGATTGAACACTGAAGCTTTCTTT. Amino acid sequence: CASSFSDRIGLNTEAFF.

In this sample, this clone turned up once. The chain uses TRBV27 and TRBJ2-7; D gene ambiguous. V shed 2 bases and J shed 0 bases, with 8 bases lying between them. The CDR3 sequence is 14 residues long. Germline-derived CDR1 and CDR2 are MNHEY and SMNVEV (reference sequence). This CDR3 is CASSLSMVSYEQYF. As DNA, the CDR3 is TGTGCCAGCAGTTTAAGTATGGTCTCCTACGAGCAGTACTTC.

The rearrangement uses TRBV28 and TRBJ1-5; D is unresolved. From germline, CDR1 is MDHEN and CDR2 SYDVKM. V dropped 5 bases and J dropped 6 bases, with 5 bases sitting between them. The CDR3 has 11 residues. The CDR3, as DNA: TGTGCCAGCAGTCACGGTCAGCCCCAGCATTTT. This encodes CASSHGQPQHF.

The chain couples TRBV5-1 to TRBJ2-3, with a possible D match to TRBD2 (6 bases). Germline V gene sequence: CDR1 SGHRS, CDR2 YFSETQ. Trimming took off 2 bases at V and 4 bases at J, with 11 bases between the two ends. This CDR3 is 14 amino acids long. The CDR3 loop is CASSFSGTSDTQYF. In DNA form, the CDR3 reads TGCGCCAGCAGCTTCTCCGGGACTTCAGATACGCAGTATTTT.